Shown below are 23 T cell receptor beta chains from a single sample sequenced in a study of blood T cell repertoires in COVID-19. Clones were read by immunoSEQ multiplex PCR, and TCRdb kept only the in-frame ones, dropping some. The sample has a few hundred thousand clones; less than 95% are singletons. Input material: PBMCs or T cells enriched from blood (not recorded which). The receptors derive from a man between 18 and 35 years old who had recovered from COVID-19.

The V gene is TRBV10-3, the J gene TRBJ1-5; D gene unclear. V was cut by 0 bases and J by 1 base, with 7 bases left in between. Germline CDR1 is ENHRY and CDR2 is SYGVKD. This CDR3 has 15 amino acids. CDR3 sequence (DNA): TGTGCCATCAGTGAGTCGAGGGTCAGCAATCAGCCCCAGCATTTT. It specifies CAISESRVSNQPQHF.

This chain links TRBV5-1 with TRBJ1-4; TRBD1 agrees at 7 bases. CDR3 length: 15 amino acids. The trim removed 4 bases at V and 5 bases at J, leaving 8 bases unmatched. Germline V lookup: CDR1 SGHRS, CDR2 YFSETQ. Here the CDR3 DNA reads TGCGCCAGCAGCGGAACGGGACAGAGAAATGAAAAACTGTTTTTT. Its translation is CASSGTGQRNEKLFF.

The V gene is TRBV3-1 (or the pseudogene TRBV3-2), the J gene TRBJ1-2; D ambiguous. This CDR3 spans 11 amino acids. Trimming took off 4 bases at V and 7 bases at J, with 7 bases between the two ends. The germline CDR1 and CDR2 sequences are LGHDT and YNNKEL (reference sequence). The CDR3 sequence: CASSPGGGYTF. CDR3 coding DNA: TGTGCCAGCAGCCCCGGAGGTGGCTACACCTTC.

The genes are TRBV5-6 and TRBJ1-5, with D possibly TRBD1 on 6 matching bases. Germline lookup yields CDR1 SGHDT and CDR2 YYEEEE. The CDR3 covers 16 residues. V lost 3 bases, J lost 4 bases, and 17 bases lay in between. In DNA form, the CDR3 reads TGTGCCAGCAGCTCTCTCAACGACAGGAGAAATCAGCCCCAGCATTTT. Translation gives CASSSLNDRRNQPQHF.

The chain is built from TRBV12-3 or TRBV12-4 and TRBJ1-2; 8 bases are shared with TRBD1. This CDR3 region has 13 residues. With 8 bases clipped from V and 4 bases from J, the junction kept 6 bases outside the gene matches. The CDR3 nucleotides read TGTGCCAGCGTTCTGACAGGGGCCTATGGCTACACCTTC. Protein product: CASVLTGAYGYTF.

J is TRBJ1-2 and V is TRBV19; the D is unclear. Trimming removed 3 bases from V and 3 bases from J, with 8 bases in between. This CDR3 contains 13 residues. Germline V gene data show CDR1 as LNHDA and CDR2 as SQIVND (reference sequence). This chain's CDR3 is CASSIGVYYGYTF. The CDR3 bases are TGTGCCAGTAGTATCGGGGTATACTATGGCTACACCTTC.

The chain links TRBV4-1 to TRBJ1-1; 8 bases are shared with TRBD1. V was clipped by 0 bases and J by 5 bases; unmatched bases: 5. This CDR3 contains 15 residues. The germline CDR1 and CDR2 sequences are MGHRA and YSYEKL. For the CDR3, the DNA is TGCGCCAGCAGCCAAGACCCACAGGGGGGAACTGAAGCTTTCTTT. It is translated as CASSQDPQGGTEAFF.

This rearrangement joins TRBV19 to TRBJ1-5; the match to TRBD1 covers 8 bases. The V segment lost 5 bases and the J segment 4 bases; nucleotides outside the gene matches: 7. Germline CDR1 LNHDA, CDR2 SQIVND (reference sequence). The CDR3 is 15 amino acids. CDR3 sequence reads: CASSSGGPGNQPQHF. In DNA form, the CDR3 reads TGTGCCAGTAGTTCAGGGGGCCCTGGAAATCAGCCCCAGCATTTT.

The chain links TRBV5-6 to TRBJ1-2; no clear D. Germline lookup yields CDR1 SGHDT and CDR2 YYEEEE. V lost 2 bases and J lost 7, with 15 bases in between. CDR3 length: 14 residues. In DNA form, the CDR3 reads TGTGCCAGCAGCTTCCTCCCCGGCTCGGGTGGCTACACCTTC. It is translated as CASSFLPGSGGYTF. Together with reference TRBV5-6 and TRBJ1-2, the CDR3 gives the full variable domain: DAGVTQSPTHLIKTRGQQVTLRCSPKSGHDTVSWYQQALGQGPQFIFQYYEEEERQRGNFPDRFSGHQFPNYSSELNVNALLLGDSALYLCASSFLPGSGGYTFGSGTRLTVV.

The gene calls are TRBV11-2 and TRBJ2-3; tentative D call: TRBD2 (6 bases). The CDR3 sequence is 14 residues long. The V gene lost 5 bases and the J gene lost 2 bases, with 11 bases spanning the gap. Per the germline V gene, CDR1 is SGHAT and CDR2 is FQNNGV. The CDR3 reads CASSVKDYTDTQYF. The CDR3 DNA reads as TGTGCCAGCAGCGTAAAGGACTACACAGATACGCAGTATTTT.

The V and J genes are TRBV30 and TRBJ2-7; the match to TRBD2 covers 12 bases. This CDR3 has 14 residues. Trimming removed 2 bases from V and 2 bases from J; junction bases left unmatched: 1. Germline loops: CDR1 GTSNPN, CDR2 SVGIG (reference sequence). CDR3 residues: CAWSPSGRAYEQYF. For the CDR3, the DNA is TGTGCCTGGAGTCCTAGCGGGAGGGCCTACGAGCAGTACTTC.

The J gene is TRBJ2-5, the V gene TRBV5-1; possibly TRBD2 for D (6 bases). Germline CDR1 is SGHRS and CDR2 is YFSETQ. Trimming took 7 bases from V and 1 from J, leaving 17 bases between them. The CDR3 has 15 residues. The CDR3 here is CASRMEGSSQETQYF. The DNA of the CDR3 is TGCGCCAGCCGTATGGAGGGGTCGTCCCAAGAGACCCAGTACTTC.

This CDR3 reads CASSPSTTGGASAEAFF. CDR3 nucleotides: TGTGCCAGCTCACCGAGCACTACAGGGGGCGCGAGCGCTGAAGCTTTCTTT. The chain couples TRBV18 to TRBJ1-1, with 9 bases fitting TRBD1. CDR1 is KGHSH and CDR2 is LQKENI in the germline V gene. The V segment lost 3 bases and the J segment 6 bases; nucleotides outside the gene matches: 14. The CDR3 length is 17 residues.

V usage is TRBV5-1 and J usage is TRBJ1-6; 7 positions match TRBD1. The CDR3 extends over 14 amino acids. After removal of 0 bases from V and 14 bases from J, the junction contained 8 bases not matched to a gene. Germline CDR1 is SGHRS and CDR2 is YFSETQ. The CDR3 nucleotides read TGCGCCAGCAGCTTGGGACAGGGTTTCATGGCCCTCCACTTT. Protein product: CASSLGQGFMALHF.

Remarks on this clone: Mismatch with germline at one junction end may stem from a read error. The rearrangement uses TRBV11-2 and TRBJ2-5; 7 nucleotides align to TRBD2. In germline, CDR1 is SGHAT, CDR2 FQNNGV. This CDR3 spans 15 amino acids. For the CDR3, the DNA is TGTGCCAGCAGCTTAGGTAGATATTCCCCGACTAGCCAACACTTC. Translating gives CASSLGRYSPTSQHF.

The chain joins TRBV2 to TRBJ2-7; no firm D call. The CDR3 is 12 residues long. Germline CDR1 reads SNHLY; CDR2 reads FYNNEI. Trimming shortened V by 4 bases and J by 2 bases, and 6 bases separated the two germline ends. The CDR3 here is CASSALAYEQYF. The CDR3 region has the DNA TGTGCCAGCAGTGCGTTAGCCTACGAGCAGTACTTC.

A few counts support this clone. The chain is built from TRBV2 and TRBJ2-1; D unclear. The germline V gene encodes CDR1 SNHLY and CDR2 FYNNEI. Trimming left V 4 bases short and J 6 bases short, with 10 bases between. The CDR3 totals 13 residues. The CDR3 sequence is CASSVSLSNEQFF. The CDR3 coding sequence is TGTGCCAGCAGTGTGTCGCTGAGCAATGAGCAGTTCTTC.

This clone has a single count. The chain carries TRBV30 and TRBJ2-1, with D uncertain. Germline CDR1 is GTSNPN and CDR2 is SVGIG (reference sequence). V lost 0 bases and J lost 2, with 5 bases in between. The CDR3 covers 13 residues. CDR3 bases: TGTGCCTGGAGTGTAACAGCCTACAATGAGCAGTTCTTC. It specifies CAWSVTAYNEQFF.

The chain employs TRBV6-6 and TRBJ2-7; 9 nucleotides agree with TRBD2. Germline V gene data show CDR1 as MNHNY and CDR2 as SVGAGI (reference sequence). The CDR3 totals 14 residues. With V trimmed by 6 bases and J by 2 bases, 5 bases remained unmatched. The CDR3 is CASSLTSGPYEQYF. For the CDR3, the DNA is TGTGCCAGCAGCTTGACTAGCGGACCCTACGAGCAGTACTTC.

This rearrangement joins TRBV4-1 to TRBJ2-1; 9 nucleotides agree with TRBD2. Per germline, CDR1 MGHRA and CDR2 YSYEKL. This CDR3 has 16 amino acids. Unmatched junction bases numbered 7, after V lost 0 bases and J lost 7 bases. The CDR3 sequence is CASSQDGLAKRNEQFF. In nucleotides, the CDR3 is TGCGCCAGCAGCCAAGACGGACTAGCGAAGAGGAATGAGCAGTTCTTC.

This chain connects TRBV27 to TRBJ1-2; D not resolved. V shed 5 bases and J shed 8 bases, with 18 bases lying between them. CDR1 and CDR2 from the germline V gene are MNHEY and SMNVEV (reference sequence). The CDR3 totals 14 residues. CDR3 nucleotides: TGTGCCAGCAGTCGGACTCCAAATAGCTGGGGCTACACCTTC. Translation: CASSRTPNSWGYTF.

The chain carries TRBV7-8 and TRBJ2-7; perhaps TRBD1 as D (6 bases). Germline assignment: CDR1 SGHVS and CDR2 FQNEAQ. CDR3 length equals 13 residues. V shed 5 bases and J shed 2 bases, with 10 bases lying between them. As DNA, the CDR3 is TGTGCCAGCAGCCCCCGGACAGCCTACGAGCAGTACTTC. Protein: CASSPRTAYEQYF.

This clone was seen a handful of times. The gene calls are TRBV7-9 and TRBJ2-7, with a possible D match to TRBD2 (5 bases). CDR1 is SEHNR and CDR2 is FQNEAQ in the germline V gene (reference sequence). V lost 1 base, J lost 4 bases, and 8 bases lay in between. The CDR3 loop spans 13 amino acids. The CDR3 bases are TGTGCCAGCAGCTTAGGCGCGGGTTACGAGCAGTACTTC. Amino acids: CASSLGAGYEQYF.